This T cell receptor beta chain was recorded in a study of shared clonotypes between healthy human individuals. 200 to 250 ng DNA, around 30,000 T cell genomes, went into each sorted-subset replicate PCR. This table comes from immunoSEQ multiplex PCR, and its TCRdb copy is limited to in-frame clones, with some not included. The sample holds about a million clones, approximately 76% seen once. The V and J ends lost 5 bases and 9 bases, in that order; junction bases with no gene match: 9. The germline CDR1 and CDR2 sequences are SQVTM and ANQGSEA. The length of the CDR3 is 15 residues. The receptor's source is a man aged 18 to 29 in good health. This rearrangement joins TRBV29-1 to TRBJ2-1; TRBD2 matches 14 bases. The source material was memory CD4+ T cells sorted from blood. Specified subset: CD45RA-negative fraction. The CDR3 sequence is CSVTPGLAGGSEQFF. CDR3 DNA sequence: TGCAGCGTTACCCCCGGACTAGCGGGGGGTAGTGAGCAGTTCTTC.